Listed here are 24 T cell receptor beta chains from one sample, sequenced in a study of T-cell memory formation after mild COVID-19. TCRdb re-called the 5' RACE reads with MiXCR, one entry per CDR3 protein. The sample includes about 62,000 distinct CDR3 sequences, about 9.4% seen only once; the top ten take approximately 1%. Material: PBMCs or a T cell subset sorted from them (not recorded which). Receptors were obtained from a man aged 18 to 30 who had mild COVID-19 (a few samples of this study predate the infection). Cell type and time point are not known.

Only a few counts were recorded for this clonotype. The genes are TRBV10-3 and TRBJ2-5, with D unresolved. In germline, CDR1 is ENHRY, CDR2 SYGVKD. The CDR3 totals 14 residues. Between the trimmed V and J ends, which lost 0 bases and 0 bases, there was a span of 5 bases. This chain's CDR3 is CAISESTYQETQYF. CDR3 in DNA: TGTGCCATCAGTGAGTCGACGTACCAAGAGACCCAGTACTTC.

CDR3 region: CSVEGPESSYEQYF. In DNA form, the CDR3 reads TGCAGCGTTGAAGGGCCGGAGAGCTCCTACGAGCAGTACTTC. V gene TRBV29-1 combines with J gene TRBJ2-7; D remains unclear. The CDR3 is made up of 14 amino acids. The germline V gene encodes CDR1 SQVTM and CDR2 ANQGSEA. V was pared by 1 base and J by 0 bases, with 10 bases between.

The chain has TRBV7-8 and TRBJ1-5, with unresolved D. CDR3 size: 13 residues. In germline, CDR1 is SGHVS, CDR2 FQNEAQ. Trimming left V 3 bases short and J 7 bases short, with 10 bases between. The CDR3 nucleotides read TGTGCCAGCAGCTTGGGGTTTAGACAGCCCCAGCATTTT. It is translated as CASSLGFRQPQHF.

In this sample, this clonotype turned up a few times. The chain recombines TRBV3-1 with TRBJ1-3; possibly TRBD1 for D (5 bases). From germline, CDR1 is LGHDT and CDR2 YNNKEL (reference sequence). The CDR3 has 15 amino acids. Trimming left V 5 bases short and J 3 bases short, with 14 bases between. The CDR3 sequence: CASSYHQGSGNTIYF. In nucleotides, the CDR3 is TGTGCCAGCAGCTATCACCAGGGAAGTGGAAACACCATATATTTT.

The rearrangement links TRBV20-1 to TRBJ1-5, with TRBD1 matching 9 bases. The CDR3 is 15 amino acids. Germline assignment: CDR1 DFQATT and CDR2 SNEGSKA (reference sequence). The V and J ends lost 1 base and 6 bases, in that order; junction bases with no gene match: 7. The CDR3 sequence: CSARAGTGMGQPQHF. CDR3 nucleotide sequence: TGCAGTGCTAGAGCAGGGACAGGGATGGGTCAGCCCCAGCATTTT.

The V and J genes are TRBV7-2 and TRBJ1-1, with unresolved D. Germline V gene data show CDR1 as SGHTA and CDR2 as FQGNSA. This CDR3 is built from 18 residues. V was clipped by 3 bases and J by 1 base, with 21 bases between them. CDR3 residues: CASSFNRWAAVANTEAFF. In nucleotides, the CDR3 is TGTGCCAGCAGCTTTAATAGGTGGGCAGCCGTAGCGAACACTGAAGCTTTCTTT. Full variable domain (missing parts from reference TRBV7-2 and TRBJ1-1): GAGVSQSPSNKVTEKGKDVELRCDPISGHTALYWYRQSLGQGLEFLIYFQGNSAPDKSGLPSDRFSAERTGGSVSTLTIQRTQQEDSAVYLCASSFNRWAAVANTEAFFGQGTRLTVV.

This clonotype was seen more than once but under ten times. V is TRBV7-3 and J is TRBJ2-2; D is possibly TRBD1 or TRBD2 (5 bases each). Looked up from germline, CDR1 is SGHTA and CDR2 is FQGTGA. CDR3 length: 16 amino acids. V shed 5 bases and J shed 2 bases, with 15 bases lying between them. This CDR3 reads CASSPRDRHNTGELFF. The CDR3 DNA is TGTGCCAGCAGCCCCCGGGACCGACATAACACCGGGGAGCTGTTTTTT.

This clonotype was picked up a small number of times. This chain joins TRBV5-1 and TRBJ1-2, with a tentative D call TRBD1 (5 bases). Germline V gene sequence: CDR1 SGHRS, CDR2 YFSETQ. CDR3 length: 12 amino acids. Trimming pared 3 bases from V and 5 bases from J, leaving 8 bases between. In nucleotides, the CDR3 is TGCGCCAGCAGCTGGGGCGAGTATGGCTACACCTTC. Its protein is CASSWGEYGYTF. Together with reference TRBV5-1 and TRBJ1-2, the CDR3 gives the full variable domain: KAGVTQTPRYLIKTRGQQVTLSCSPISGHRSVSWYQQTPGQGLQFLFEYFSETQRNKGNFPGRFSGRQFSNSRSEMNVSTLELGDSALYLCASSWGEYGYTFGSGTRLTVV.

This clonotype occurred many times. The chain has TRBV9 and TRBJ2-3; 14 bases map to TRBD2. The CDR3 runs 18 residues. The junction had 8 bases not matched to a gene; V was cut back by 3 bases and J by 2 bases. CDR1 is SGDLS, CDR2 YYNGEE, per germline. This CDR3 is CASSAPGTSGGITDTQYF. For the CDR3, the DNA is TGTGCCAGCAGCGCCCCCGGGACTAGCGGGGGAATCACAGATACGCAGTATTTT.

For this clonotype: A junction end diverges from the germline sequence, so it may reflect a read error. The chain combines TRBV7-8 with TRBJ2-5; TRBD2 agrees at 8 bases. The V gene's germline CDR1 is SGHVS and CDR2 FQNEAQ. The CDR3 is made up of 15 amino acids. DNA of the CDR3: TGTGCCGGCAGCTTAGCGTTTAGCGGGGATGAGACCCAGTACTTC. This encodes CAGSLAFSGDETQYF. Supplemented by reference TRBV7-8 and TRBJ2-5, the full variable domain reads GAGVSQSPRYKVAKRGQDVALRCDPISGHVSLFWYQQALGQGPEFLTYFQNEAQLDKSGLPSDRFFAERPEGSVSTLKIQRTQQEDSAVYLCAGSLAFSGDETQYFGPGTRLLVL.

The chain recombines TRBV19 with TRBJ2-2, with D possibly being TRBD1 (5 bases). Germline V gene data show CDR1 as LNHDA and CDR2 as SQIVND (reference sequence). CDR3 length: 14 amino acids. With 3 bases removed from V and 5 bases from J, the gap between germline ends came to 10 bases. Here the CDR3 DNA reads TGTGCCAGTAGTATGCAGGGCAGAACCGGGGAGCTGTTTTTT. Amino acid sequence: CASSMQGRTGELFF.

This clonotype was picked up many times. The chain is built from TRBV7-9 and TRBJ1-6, with D tentatively TRBD1 (5 bases). CDR1 and CDR2 from the germline V gene are SEHNR and FQNEAQ (reference sequence). This CDR3 has 16 residues. Trimming took 5 bases from V and 6 from J, leaving 17 bases between them. Here the CDR3 DNA reads TGTGCCAGCAGCCCAGGGTCGGCAGGACCTAATTCACCCCTCCACTTT. Amino acids: CASSPGSAGPNSPLHF.

This chain links TRBV20-1 with TRBJ2-3; the D gene is possibly TRBD2 (5 bases). The CDR3 spans 13 residues. The germline V gene encodes CDR1 DFQATT and CDR2 SNEGSKA (reference sequence). Trimming cost V 5 bases and J 1 base, with 10 bases left between them. DNA for the CDR3: TGCAGTGCTCCCGGGGTAGGCACAGATACGCAGTATTTT. Its protein product is CSAPGVGTDTQYF.

The rearrangement uses TRBV4-1 and TRBJ2-1, with 12 bases aligning to TRBD2. This CDR3 region has 15 residues. Per germline, CDR1 MGHRA and CDR2 YSYEKL. V lost 4 bases and J lost 9; bases outside the gene matches: 7. CDR3 region: CASSPTSGGSSEQFF. DNA of the CDR3: TGCGCCAGCAGCCCTACTAGCGGGGGGTCCTCTGAGCAGTTCTTC.

The rearrangement joins TRBV20-1 to TRBJ1-5, with no clear D. This CDR3 contains 13 residues. Germline V gene data show CDR1 as DFQATT and CDR2 as SNEGSKA (reference sequence). The CDR3 DNA is TGCAGCGGCGTGCTGGGATTAAATCAGCCCCAGCATTTT. This sequence encodes CSGVLGLNQPQHF.

This clonotype was counted only a few times. The chain carries TRBV19 and TRBJ1-1; tentatively, D is TRBD1 (6 bases). V lost 5 bases, J lost 2 bases, and 18 bases lay in between. This CDR3 region has 16 residues. Germline CDR1 LNHDA, CDR2 SQIVND (reference sequence). CDR3 nucleotides: TGTGCCAGTAGTGACGGCGGGAGGACAGCAAACACTGAAGCTTTCTTT. Protein product: CASSDGGRTANTEAFF.

The rearrangement links TRBV12-3 or TRBV12-4 to TRBJ1-1, with TRBD1 as a possible D gene (6 bases). V was cut by 7 bases and J by 4 bases, with 16 bases left in between. The CDR3 spans 14 residues. The CDR3 coding sequence is TGTGCCAGCACTATGTGGTTAGGGGGCACTGAAGCTTTCTTT. Its protein product is CASTMWLGGTEAFF.

This clonotype occurred a few times. The V and J genes are TRBV18 and TRBJ1-2; a weak D match, TRBD1 (6 bases). Germline values: CDR1 KGHSH, CDR2 LQKENI. There are 14 residues in the CDR3. Trimming shortened V by 3 bases and J by 4 bases, and 12 bases separated the two germline ends. CDR3 nucleotides: TGTGCCAGCTCACCGTCAGGGGCGAGCTATGGCTACACCTTC. Translation: CASSPSGASYGYTF.

J is TRBJ2-6 and V is TRBV2; D remains ambiguous. V was cut by 3 bases and J by 1 base, with 1 base left in between. Looked up from germline, CDR1 is SNHLY and CDR2 is FYNNEI. The CDR3 consists of 13 residues. CDR3 residues: CASSESGANVLTF. CDR3 sequence (DNA): TGTGCCAGCAGTGAGTCTGGGGCCAACGTCCTGACTTTC.

This clonotype was counted only a few times. The chain employs TRBV4-3 and TRBJ2-1; tentatively, D is TRBD1 or TRBD2 (5 bases each). This CDR3 comprises 15 residues. Trimming shortened V by 4 bases and J by 4 bases, and 14 bases separated the two germline ends. In germline, CDR1 is LGHNA, CDR2 YSLEER. The CDR3 loop is CASSPGTARYNEQFF. The CDR3 region has the DNA TGCGCCAGCAGCCCAGGGACCGCGAGGTACAATGAGCAGTTCTTC.

This clonotype was observed a handful of times. V usage is TRBV15 and J usage is TRBJ2-2; D is possibly TRBD2 (5 bases). V was trimmed by 5 bases and J by 7 bases, leaving 17 bases between them. Germline V gene sequence: CDR1 LNHNV, CDR2 YYDKDF (reference sequence). This CDR3 is 15 amino acids long. CDR3 DNA: TGTGCCACCAGCTTGCCCACCTTTGGAGGCGGGGAGCTGTTTTTT. Translation gives CATSLPTFGGGELFF.

This chain joins TRBV5-4 and TRBJ2-7, with 7 nucleotides matching TRBD1. The CDR3 is 15 residues long. With V trimmed by 4 bases and J by 2 bases, 9 bases remained unmatched. Germline assignment: CDR1 SGHNT and CDR2 YYREEE (reference sequence). CDR3 nucleotides: TGTGCCAGCAGCACCCGACAGGGACCCACCTACGAGCAGTACTTC. Amino acids: CASSTRQGPTYEQYF.

This chain joins TRBV5-6 and TRBJ1-4, with D unresolved. Germline V CDR1 and CDR2: SGHDT, YYEEEE. The CDR3 is 14 residues long. V shed 1 base and J shed 4 bases, with 8 bases lying between them. The CDR3 reads CASSLKTFNEKLFF. The CDR3, as DNA: TGTGCCAGCAGCTTGAAGACCTTTAATGAAAAACTGTTTTTT.

This clonotype was counted ten times or more. The V and J genes are TRBV4-2 and TRBJ2-5, with 9 bases lining up with TRBD2. CDR1 and CDR2 (germline): LGHNA, YNFKEQ. The CDR3 runs 16 residues. Unmatched junction bases numbered 6, after V lost 0 bases and J lost 4 bases. The CDR3 nucleotides are TGTGCCAGCAGCCAAGATCTGCGGGGGGGCCTAGAGACCCAGTACTTC. Encoded protein: CASSQDLRGGLETQYF.